One and the same sample provided the 25 T cell receptor beta chains below, sequenced in a study of shared clonotypes between healthy human individuals. Profiling relied on immunoSEQ multiplex PCR, and the TCRdb table lists in-frame clones only, not all of them. Counted here are a few million clones, 85% to 95% occurring once; the ten biggest clones make up about 0.39%. The material sequenced was naive CD4+ T cells from PBMCs. The subset is: CD45RA+ positively selected. Receptors were obtained from a man younger than 35 in good health. Some clones in this sample may be carry-over from other donors' samples.

The chain employs TRBV9 and TRBJ1-6; no reliable D call. V was trimmed by 3 bases and J by 2 bases, leaving 6 bases between them. The CDR3 spans 14 residues. CDR1 and CDR2 (germline): SGDLS, YYNGEE. The chain's CDR3 is CASSEKAYNSPLHF. The CDR3 DNA reads TGTGCCAGCAGCGAAAAAGCCTATAATTCACCCCTCCACTTT.

The chain couples TRBV18 to TRBJ2-5; a possible D gene is TRBD2 (5 bases). Germline V lookup: CDR1 KGHSH, CDR2 LQKENI. V was clipped by 3 bases and J by 1 base, with 18 bases between them. This CDR3 contains 17 residues. CDR3 DNA sequence: TGTGCCAGCTCACCTCAGGAGATAGCGCCTATCCAAGAGACCCAGTACTTC. Protein product: CASSPQEIAPIQETQYF.

The chain links TRBV5-1 to TRBJ1-1; TRBD1 agrees at 9 bases. V was clipped by 4 bases and J by 6 bases; unmatched bases: 13. Germline V CDR1 and CDR2: SGHRS, YFSETQ. The CDR3 has 16 residues. The CDR3 here is CASSDAPRDRAAEAFF. Written as DNA, the CDR3 is TGCGCCAGCAGCGATGCCCCCCGGGACAGGGCGGCTGAAGCTTTCTTT.

The chain links TRBV7-2 to TRBJ2-7; possibly TRBD1 for D (6 bases). Trimming took off 3 bases at V and 1 base at J, with 10 bases between the two ends. The CDR3 loop spans 14 amino acids. Germline V CDR1 and CDR2: SGHTA, FQGNSA. CDR3 protein: CASSLLGASYEQYF. In DNA, the CDR3 is TGTGCCAGCAGCTTGCTGGGGGCTTCCTACGAGCAGTACTTC.

The chain recombines TRBV7-9 with TRBJ2-7; D is uncertain. The CDR3 has 14 residues. Germline V gene sequence: CDR1 SEHNR, CDR2 FQNEAQ (reference sequence). V was trimmed by 1 base and J by 1 base, leaving 8 bases between them. The CDR3, as DNA: TGTGCCAGCAGCTTAGGGCTTCATTCCTACGAGCAGTACTTC. Its translation: CASSLGLHSYEQYF. Full variable domain (rest looked up from reference TRBV7-9 and TRBJ2-7): DTGVSQNPRHKITKRGQNVTFRCDPISEHNRLYWYRQTLGQGPEFLTYFQNEAQLEKSRLLSDRFSAERPKGSFSTLEIQRTEQGDSAMYLCASSLGLHSYEQYFGPGTRLTVT.

With regard to this clone: Other DNA sequences within the sample encode an identical CDR3. The rearrangement joins TRBV7-9 to TRBJ2-7; the D gene is possibly TRBD1 (5 bases). In germline, CDR1 is SEHNR, CDR2 FQNEAQ (reference sequence). The CDR3 consists of 13 residues. Trimming pared 3 bases from V and 0 bases from J, leaving 6 bases between. The CDR3 sequence is CASSFRDSYEQYF. CDR3 DNA sequence: TGTGCCAGCAGCTTCAGGGACTCCTACGAGCAGTACTTC.

The rearrangement joins TRBV19 to TRBJ1-6, with 10 nucleotides matching TRBD1. V shed 9 bases and J 9 bases; nucleotides not matched to a gene: 5. Germline assignment: CDR1 LNHDA and CDR2 SQIVND (reference sequence). This CDR3 contains 13 residues. The DNA of the CDR3 is TGTGCCAGCGAAGACAGGGGGCGTTCACCCCTCCACTTT. It encodes CASEDRGRSPLHF.

The chain couples TRBV4-3 to TRBJ2-1, with D possibly matching TRBD1 (6 bases). This CDR3 contains 19 residues. Trimming shortened V by 0 bases and J by 2 bases, and 20 bases separated the two germline ends. From germline, CDR1 is LGHNA and CDR2 YSLEER. The CDR3 is CASSQEGPVTGPPYNEQFF. Here the CDR3 DNA reads TGCGCCAGCAGCCAAGAGGGTCCCGTCACAGGGCCCCCCTACAATGAGCAGTTCTTC.

The chain employs TRBV9 and TRBJ2-7; D may be TRBD2 (6 bases). CDR3 size: 14 residues. CDR1 is SGDLS, CDR2 YYNGEE, per germline. Trimming took off 2 bases at V and 0 bases at J, with 9 bases between the two ends. CDR3 amino acids: CASSVLAFSYEQYF. CDR3 DNA sequence: TGTGCCAGCAGCGTCCTAGCGTTCTCCTACGAGCAGTACTTC.

The chain is built from TRBV18 and TRBJ2-7; D perhaps matches TRBD1 (6 bases). CDR3 length: 15 residues. Trimming stripped 3 bases from V and 10 bases from J, with 22 bases between. CDR1 KGHSH and CDR2 LQKENI come from the germline V gene. The CDR3 loop is CASSPQPRDNGGQYF. DNA of the CDR3: TGTGCCAGCTCACCGCAACCCCGGGACAACGGTGGTCAGTACTTC.

The rearrangement links TRBV27 to TRBJ1-5; 7 bases match TRBD1. The CDR3 spans 16 residues. Looked up from germline, CDR1 is MNHEY and CDR2 is SMNVEV (reference sequence). J gave up 2 bases and V 5 bases, and 9 bases lay outside the gene matches. The CDR3 DNA is TGTGCCAGCAGTCCCCACAGGGGAGTTGGCAATCAGCCCCAGCATTTT. As protein: CASSPHRGVGNQPQHF.

The rearrangement uses TRBV5-8 and TRBJ2-1, with 9 bases identical to TRBD1. Unmatched junction bases numbered 9, after V lost 9 bases and J lost 5 bases. The CDR3 runs to 14 residues. Per the germline V gene, CDR1 is SGHTS and CDR2 is YDEGEE. The CDR3, as DNA: TGTGCCACCGATAAGGACAGGGGTGACAATGAGCAGTTCTTC. Amino acid sequence: CATDKDRGDNEQFF.

To note about this clone: Other DNA sequences within the sample encode an identical CDR3. The chain uses TRBV28 and TRBJ1-1; the D is unclear. The CDR3 runs to 13 residues. V was pared by 2 bases and J by 4 bases, with 8 bases between. The germline V gene has CDR1 MDHEN and CDR2 SYDVKM. The chain's CDR3 is CASSLGGSTEAFF. CDR3 DNA sequence: TGTGCCAGCAGTTTAGGTGGGAGCACTGAAGCTTTCTTT.

The chain has TRBV2 and TRBJ2-7; the D gene could be TRBD1 or TRBD2 (6 bases each). V was pared by 8 bases and J by 4 bases, with 18 bases between. Germline loops: CDR1 SNHLY, CDR2 FYNNEI. The length of the CDR3 is 14 residues. The DNA of the CDR3 is TGTGCCAGCTCCGAAGGGGGGATAGGGTACGAGCAGTACTTC. The encoded protein is CASSEGGIGYEQYF.

The chain couples TRBV28 to TRBJ1-5; 8 positions match TRBD1. The CDR3 extends over 18 amino acids. CDR1 is MDHEN and CDR2 is SYDVKM in the germline V gene. After removal of 7 bases from V and 0 bases from J, the junction contained 14 bases not matched to a gene. This chain's CDR3 is CASIPTPGQVISNQPQHF. For the CDR3, the DNA is TGTGCCAGCATTCCCACTCCGGGACAGGTCATTAGCAATCAGCCCCAGCATTTT.

This chain links TRBV20-1 with TRBJ2-3; D uncertain. Germline CDR1 and CDR2: DFQATT and SNEGSKA (reference sequence). Trimming removed 6 bases at V and 9 bases at J, with 10 bases between. The CDR3 totals 10 residues. As DNA, the CDR3 is TGCAGTGCCCTAGGGTCGACGCAGTATTTT. Protein product: CSALGSTQYF.

V usage is TRBV6-6 and J usage is TRBJ1-5, with a tentative D call TRBD1 (5 bases). Germline values: CDR1 MNHNY, CDR2 SVGAGI (reference sequence). The CDR3 contains 14 residues. V was pared by 8 bases and J by 7 bases, with 18 bases between. The CDR3 spells CASRTGLGGQPQHF. The CDR3 DNA sequence: TGTGCCAGCCGAACAGGCCTCGGAGGCCAGCCCCAGCATTTT.

The rearrangement links TRBV2 to TRBJ2-7; 8 nucleotides agree with TRBD1. The V and J ends lost 7 bases and 1 base, in that order; junction bases with no gene match: 9. CDR1 and CDR2 from the germline V gene are SNHLY and FYNNEI. The CDR3 totals 15 residues. CDR3 region: CASIWDRTKSYEQYF. DNA for the CDR3: TGTGCCAGCATCTGGGACAGGACAAAATCCTACGAGCAGTACTTC.

The J gene is TRBJ1-4, the V gene TRBV29-1, with 7 bases aligning to TRBD1. Germline CDR1 and CDR2: SQVTM and ANQGSEA. Trimming took 6 bases from V and 3 from J; bases not matched to a gene: 4. The CDR3 spans 13 residues. The DNA of the CDR3 is TGCAGCGTGACAGGGTGGTCTAATGAAAAACTGTTTTTT. Protein sequence: CSVTGWSNEKLFF. Based on the CDR3 plus reference TRBV29-1 and TRBJ1-4, the full variable domain is SAVISQKPSRDICQRGTSLTIQCQVDSQVTMMFWYRQQPGQSLTLIATANQGSEATYESGFVIDKFPISRPNLTFSTLTVSNMSPEDSSIYLCSVTGWSNEKLFFGSGTQLSVL.

The chain links TRBV25-1 to TRBJ1-1; D unclear. CDR1 and CDR2 (germline): MGHDK, SYGVNS. CDR3 size: 14 residues. With 2 bases removed from V and 0 bases from J, the gap between germline ends came to 7 bases. The CDR3 region has the DNA TGTGCCAGCAGTGAACTGGGCATGAACACTGAAGCTTTCTTT. Translating gives CASSELGMNTEAFF.

V is TRBV21-1 and J is TRBJ2-3; the table's D gene call, TRBD2, was not cross checked with the DNA. TRBV21-1 is labeled a pseudogene. The CDR3 totals 16 residues. CDR3 region: CASSKGSVAGTDTQYF. CDR3 DNA sequence: TGTGCCAGCAGCAAAGGTTCGGTAGCGGGTACAGATACGCAGTATTTT.

The chain links TRBV29-1 to TRBJ1-5; no clear D gene. V lost 5 bases and J lost 1, with 9 bases in between. The CDR3 has 13 residues. CDR1 and CDR2 from the germline V gene are SQVTM and ANQGSEA. The CDR3 loop reads CSVLPQSNQPQHF. Written as DNA, the CDR3 is TGCAGCGTTCTCCCCCAAAGCAATCAGCCCCAGCATTTT.

This clone was detected once. The sample contains more than one DNA sequence encoding this CDR3. The V gene is TRBV6-6, the J gene TRBJ2-3; no reliable D call. The CDR3 loop spans 15 amino acids. Trimming pared 0 bases from V and 2 bases from J, leaving 9 bases between. Per germline, CDR1 MNHNY and CDR2 SVGAGI (reference sequence). CDR3 loop: CASSYSSPSTDTQYF. The DNA of the CDR3 is TGTGCCAGCAGTTACTCTAGCCCATCCACAGATACGCAGTATTTT.

This clone was seen just once. The chain combines TRBV18 with TRBJ1-1, with D possibly TRBD1 on 6 matching bases. The V end lost 1 base, the J end lost 6 bases, and 18 bases lay between the germline ends. This CDR3 comprises 16 residues. Germline lookup yields CDR1 KGHSH and CDR2 LQKENI. The CDR3 nucleotides read TGTGCCAGCTCACCACGACAGGAATCCTATGTCTCTGAAGCTTTCTTT. As protein: CASSPRQESYVSEAFF. The full variable domain, rest sourced from reference TRBV18 and TRBJ1-1, is NAGVMQNPRHLVRRRGQEARLRCSPMKGHSHVYWYRQLPEEGLKFMVYLQKENIIDESGMPKERFSAEFPKEGPSILRIQQVVRGDSAAYFCASSPRQESYVSEAFFGQGTRLTVV.

Only one count was recorded for this clone. The V and J genes are TRBV13 and TRBJ1-2; a possible D gene is TRBD1 (6 bases). The ends were cut back, 0 bases at V and 6 bases at J, with 17 bases in the middle. Germline lookup yields CDR1 PRHDT and CDR2 FYEKMQ (reference sequence). The CDR3 is 16 amino acids. The CDR3 sequence: CASSLGGPGAWDGYTF. The CDR3 DNA reads TGTGCCAGCAGCTTAGGCGGCCCGGGGGCTTGGGATGGCTACACCTTC.